This TCR beta chain stems from a study of OX40 agonist ivuxolimab in advanced cancers. Findings and limits, study-wide: Expanded peripheral T cell antigen specificity was not determined.

V gave up 3 bases and J gave up 7 bases, with 10 bases separating them. The CDR3 is 11 amino acids. Looked up from germline, CDR1 is DFQATT and CDR2 is SNEGSKA (reference sequence). In the case of this clone: The antigen is unknown.

Peripheral blood came from all dose cohorts at three timepoints. TCRdb's table, derived via immunoSEQ multiplex PCR, lists solely in-frame clones and lacks some. The sample lists under 65,000 clones; 80% to 95% were seen once. V gene TRBV20-1 combines with J gene TRBJ2-7; D unresolved. This specimen was CD4+ or CD8+ T cells sorted from blood, taken in a trial of the OX40 agonist ivuxolimab. The receptor comes from an adult with an advanced solid tumor such as melanoma, head and neck, liver or kidney cancer. The CDR3 DNA reads as TGCAGTGCTAGCCCCGGACGGGAGCAGTACTTC. It translates to CSASPGREQYF.